This T cell receptor (beta chain) was captured by sequencing in a study of blood T cell repertoires in COVID-19. Study summary: Samples representing acute and convalescent COVID-19 were sourced from the United States, Italy and Spain. PBMCs, B-cell-depleted T cells, or T cells were the source of the cDNA or gDNA that made up the material.

Using immunoSEQ multiplex PCR, the repertoire was profiled, and TCRdb retains in-frame clones only, with some absent. Among approximately 240,000 clones listed, 87% were seen once. The study drew participants aged about 18 to 90 years from approximately 25 US areas. Germline V gene lookup returns CDR1 SEHNR and CDR2 FQNEAQ (reference sequence). The CDR3 extends over 15 amino acids. Unmatched junction bases numbered 9, after V lost 3 bases and J lost 7 bases. Sample: PBMCs or T cells enriched from blood (not recorded which). The chain is built from TRBV7-9 and TRBJ1-2; 9 bases are shared with TRBD1. This clonotype was sampled from a woman aged 25 to 39 with acute COVID-19. CDR3 in amino acids: CASSFEAGTGSGYTF. The CDR3 nucleotides are TGTGCCAGCAGCTTTGAGGCCGGGACAGGGAGTGGCTACACCTTC.